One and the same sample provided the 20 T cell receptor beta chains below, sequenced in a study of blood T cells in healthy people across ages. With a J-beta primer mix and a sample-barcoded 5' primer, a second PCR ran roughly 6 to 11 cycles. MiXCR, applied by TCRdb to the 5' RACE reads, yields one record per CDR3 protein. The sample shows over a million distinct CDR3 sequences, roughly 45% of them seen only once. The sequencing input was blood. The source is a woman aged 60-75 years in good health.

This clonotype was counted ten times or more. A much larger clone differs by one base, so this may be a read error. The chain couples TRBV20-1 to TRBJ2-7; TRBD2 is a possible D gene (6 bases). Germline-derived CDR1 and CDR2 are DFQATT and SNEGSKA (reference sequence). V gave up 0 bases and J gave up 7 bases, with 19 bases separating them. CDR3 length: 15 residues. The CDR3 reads CSARDWVTRIDEQYF. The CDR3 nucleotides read TGCAGTGCTAGAGATTGGGTGACTAGGATTGATGAGCAGTACTTC.

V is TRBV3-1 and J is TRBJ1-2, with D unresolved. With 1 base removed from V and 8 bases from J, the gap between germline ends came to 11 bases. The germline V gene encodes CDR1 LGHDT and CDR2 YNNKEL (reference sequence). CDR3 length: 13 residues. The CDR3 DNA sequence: TGTGCCAGCAGCCAAGGGGCAGCGGGCGGCTACACCTTC. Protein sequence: CASSQGAAGGYTF.

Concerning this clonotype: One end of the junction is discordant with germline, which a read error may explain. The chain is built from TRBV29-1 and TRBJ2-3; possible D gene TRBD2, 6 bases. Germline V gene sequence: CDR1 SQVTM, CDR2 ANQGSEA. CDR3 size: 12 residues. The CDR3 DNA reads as TGCAGCGTTGAAGTGGGGGGAGATGCGCAGTATTTT. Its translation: CSVEVGGDAQYF.

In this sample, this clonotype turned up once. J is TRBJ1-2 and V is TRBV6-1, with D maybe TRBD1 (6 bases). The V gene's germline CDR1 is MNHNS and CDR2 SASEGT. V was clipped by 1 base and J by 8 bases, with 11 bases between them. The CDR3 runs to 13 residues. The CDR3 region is CASSEGGARGYTF. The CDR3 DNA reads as TGTGCCAGCAGTGAAGGGGGGGCCAGGGGCTACACCTTC.

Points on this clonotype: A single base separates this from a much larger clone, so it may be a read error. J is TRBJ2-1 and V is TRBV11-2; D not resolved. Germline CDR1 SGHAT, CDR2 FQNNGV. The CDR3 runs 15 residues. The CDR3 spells CASSLDPQKYKEQFF. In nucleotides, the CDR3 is TGTGCCAGCAGCTTAGATCCTCAGAAATACAAGGAGCAGTTCTTC.

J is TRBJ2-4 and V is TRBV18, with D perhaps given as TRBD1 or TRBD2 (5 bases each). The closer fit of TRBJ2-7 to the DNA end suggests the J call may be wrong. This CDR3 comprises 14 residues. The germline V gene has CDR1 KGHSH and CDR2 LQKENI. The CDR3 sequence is CASSGTDRPYEQYF. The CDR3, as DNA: TGTGCCAGCAGTGGGACGGACCGCCCCTACGAGCAGTACTTC.

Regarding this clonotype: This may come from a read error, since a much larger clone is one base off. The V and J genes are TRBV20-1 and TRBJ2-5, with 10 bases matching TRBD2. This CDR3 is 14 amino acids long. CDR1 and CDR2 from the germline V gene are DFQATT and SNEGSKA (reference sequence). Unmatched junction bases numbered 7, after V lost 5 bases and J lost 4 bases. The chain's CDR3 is CSASSLAGGETQYF. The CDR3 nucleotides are TGCAGTGCTTCCTCCTTAGCGGGAGGAGAGACCCAGTACTTC.

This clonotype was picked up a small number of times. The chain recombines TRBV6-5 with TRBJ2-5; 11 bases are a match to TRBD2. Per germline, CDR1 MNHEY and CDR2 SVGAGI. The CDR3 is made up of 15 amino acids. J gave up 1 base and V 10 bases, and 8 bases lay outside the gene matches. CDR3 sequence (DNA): TGTGCCACCGCTTTAGCGGGAGGGGGCCAAGAGACCCAGTACTTC. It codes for CATALAGGGQETQYF.

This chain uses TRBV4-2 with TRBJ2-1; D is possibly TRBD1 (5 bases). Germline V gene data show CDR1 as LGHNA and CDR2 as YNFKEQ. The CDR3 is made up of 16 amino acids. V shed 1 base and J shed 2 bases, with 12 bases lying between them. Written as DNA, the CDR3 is TGTGCCAGCAGCCAAGGTGAGGCAGGGCCCTACAATGAGCAGTTCTTC. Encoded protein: CASSQGEAGPYNEQFF.

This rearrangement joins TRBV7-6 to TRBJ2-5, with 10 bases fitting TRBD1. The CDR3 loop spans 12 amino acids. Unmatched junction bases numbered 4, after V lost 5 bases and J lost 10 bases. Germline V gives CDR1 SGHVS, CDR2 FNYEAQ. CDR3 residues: CASSAGQGYQYF. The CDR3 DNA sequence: TGTGCCAGCAGCGCGGGACAGGGGTACCAGTACTTC.

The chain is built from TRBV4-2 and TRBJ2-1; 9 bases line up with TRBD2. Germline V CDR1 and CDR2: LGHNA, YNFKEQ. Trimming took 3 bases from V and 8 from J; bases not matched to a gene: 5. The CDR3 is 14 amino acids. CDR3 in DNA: TGTGCCAGCAGCCAGGGACTAGCTCCGGATGAGCAGTTCTTC. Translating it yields CASSQGLAPDEQFF.

In nucleotides, the CDR3 is TGCAGCGTTGTACTGGACAGGGGAAGCTCCTACGAGCAGTACTTC. Protein: CSVVLDRGSSYEQYF. V gene TRBV29-1 combines with J gene TRBJ2-7, with TRBD1 identical over 9 bases. This CDR3 contains 15 residues. The junction had 7 bases not matched to a gene; V was cut back by 4 bases and J by 0 bases. The germline V gene encodes CDR1 SQVTM and CDR2 ANQGSEA.

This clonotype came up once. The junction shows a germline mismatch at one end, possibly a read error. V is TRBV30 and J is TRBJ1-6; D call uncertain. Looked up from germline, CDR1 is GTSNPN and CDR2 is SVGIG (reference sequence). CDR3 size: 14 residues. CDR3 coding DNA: TGTGCCTGGAGGGCGGAATGGGCGAATTCGCCCCTCCACTTT. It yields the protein CAWRAEWANSPLHF.

The CDR3 bases are TGTGCTAGTGGAGGACTCAGCACAGATACGCAGTATTTT. This encodes CASGGLSTDTQYF. This sequence joins TRBV12-5 and TRBJ2-3, with D perhaps TRBD2 (5 bases). CDR1 is LGHNT, CDR2 FRNRAP, per germline. Trimming pared 6 bases from V and 0 bases from J, leaving 7 bases between. CDR3 length: 13 amino acids.

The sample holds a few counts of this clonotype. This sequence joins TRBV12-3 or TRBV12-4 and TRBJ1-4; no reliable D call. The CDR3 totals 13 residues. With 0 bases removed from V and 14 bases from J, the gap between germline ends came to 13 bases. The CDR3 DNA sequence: TGTGCCAGCAGTTTAGCGAAGGGTTTTCGGCTGTTTTTT. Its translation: CASSLAKGFRLFF.

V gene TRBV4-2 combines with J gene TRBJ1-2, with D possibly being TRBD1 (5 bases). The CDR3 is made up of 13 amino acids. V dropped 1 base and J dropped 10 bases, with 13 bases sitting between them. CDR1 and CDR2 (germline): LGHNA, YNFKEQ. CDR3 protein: CASSQGDGSPYTF. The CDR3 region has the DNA TGTGCCAGCAGCCAAGGGGACGGAAGCCCCTACACCTTC.

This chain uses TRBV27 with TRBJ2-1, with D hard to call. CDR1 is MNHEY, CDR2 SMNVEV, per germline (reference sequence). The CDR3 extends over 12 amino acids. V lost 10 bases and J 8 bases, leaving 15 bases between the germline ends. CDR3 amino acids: CATNPPVDEQFF. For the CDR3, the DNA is TGTGCCACCAATCCCCCGGTCGATGAGCAGTTCTTC.

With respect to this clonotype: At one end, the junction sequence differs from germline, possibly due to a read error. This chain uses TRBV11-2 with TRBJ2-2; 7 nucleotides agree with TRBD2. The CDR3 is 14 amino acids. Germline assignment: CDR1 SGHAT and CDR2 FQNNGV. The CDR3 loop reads CASILGRGTGELFF. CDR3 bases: TGTGCCAGCATCTTAGGGAGGGGTACCGGGGAGCTGTTTTTT.

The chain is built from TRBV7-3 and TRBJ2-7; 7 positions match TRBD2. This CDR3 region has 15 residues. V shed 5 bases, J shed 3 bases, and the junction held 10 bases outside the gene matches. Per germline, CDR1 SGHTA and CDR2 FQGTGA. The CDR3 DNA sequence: TGTGCCAGCAGCCCGCTTGCGGGAGTGGGCTACGAGCAGTACTTC. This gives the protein CASSPLAGVGYEQYF.

The CDR3: CASSFSGQGAYTDTQYF. Here the CDR3 DNA reads TGTGCCAGCAGTTTCTCGGGACAGGGGGCGTACACAGATACGCAGTATTTT. The rearrangement links TRBV27 to TRBJ2-3, with 12 positions matching TRBD1. The CDR3 covers 17 residues. Germline values: CDR1 MNHEY, CDR2 SMNVEV (reference sequence). Losses at the gene ends were 3 bases for V and 2 bases for J; bases not matched to a gene: 6.